The rows below give T cell receptor beta chains drawn from one sample of a study of T cells expressing NK-cell markers. TCRdb reanalyzed the 5' RACE reads, giving one entry per CDR3 protein sequence and no DNA. Its clone listing holds some 440,000 distinct CDR3 sequences. Material: blood T cells: a sorted CD56 or NKG2C T cell subset, CD4+ or CD8+ T cells, or bulk PBMC T cells (not recorded which). These receptor sequences come from a woman between 45 and 60 years old in good health. Each CDR3 is given with its conserved first and last residue.

v_call	j_call	cdr3_aa
TRBV30	TRBJ2-1	CAWAPLAGSNEQFF
TRBV9	TRBJ2-1	CASGRGTEQFF
TRBV5-1	TRBJ1-5	CASRPGQGGNQPQHF
TRBV29-1	TRBJ2-5	CSVQPKETQYF
TRBV15	TRBJ2-5	CATSRDELQETQYF
TRBV19	TRBJ2-2	CASSMGWTANTGELFF
TRBV24-1	TRBJ2-1	CATSELGLADHTNEQFF
TRBV29-1	TRBJ2-1	CSGTEANGAFF
TRBV6-5	TRBJ2-2	CASSQGQENTGELFF
TRBV20-1	TRBJ2-7	CSARDGGLDSYEQYF
TRBV12-3/TRBV12-4	TRBJ2-3	CASSRRVSTDTQYF
TRBV20-1	TRBJ1-4	CSAPRTLGGEKLFF
TRBV19	TRBJ2-3	CASSTTGTRSTDTQYF
TRBV29-1	TRBJ1-1	CSAEGGGRDTEAFF
TRBV6-1	TRBJ2-2	CASSEGQGLTLNTGELFF
TRBV10-1	TRBJ2-3	CASSVSGYTDTQYF
TRBV12-3/TRBV12-4	TRBJ2-7	CASSRGTDSYEQYF
TRBV12-3/TRBV12-4	TRBJ1-2	CASSFRGANGYTF
TRBV20-1	TRBJ2-5	CSASPPIGVLQETQYF
TRBV19	TRBJ1-1	CASSSLTVTTEAFF
TRBV5-1	TRBJ1-1	CASSLEAGVNTEAFF
TRBV29-1	TRBJ1-2	CSALGGADYGYTF
TRBV12-3/TRBV12-4	TRBJ1-1	CASSNRGGYTEAFF
TRBV2	TRBJ1-5	CASTLSWDRDSNQPQHF
TRBV4-1	TRBJ2-2	CASSQDAGGVVGELFF
TRBV5-1	TRBJ2-2	CASSQQLAGGTAGELFF
TRBV5-1	TRBJ2-1	CASSFKLPGLAGYNEQFF
TRBV7-8	TRBJ2-5	CASSLLPPGGQETQYF
TRBV11-2	TRBJ1-2	CASSLEQGGRGYTF
TRBV20-1	TRBJ2-7	CSGSGQGINEQYF
TRBV5-6	TRBJ2-1	CASSLFKVAGGHEQFF
TRBV4-1	TRBJ2-1	CASSHPTMVAGDRSNEQFF
TRBV5-1	TRBJ2-1	CASSYRQGTNNEQFF
TRBV5-1	TRBJ1-4	CASSLVSTTNEKLFF
TRBV29-1	TRBJ2-3	CGYRITLPADTQYF
TRBV2	TRBJ1-5	CASTTRGPPHF
TRBV7-9	TRBJ2-1	CASSLPRLAGENNEQFF
TRBV12-3/TRBV12-4	TRBJ1-2	CASSFSGSGGYTF
TRBV5-1	TRBJ1-1	CASRLQGWTEAFF
TRBV29-1	TRBJ1-1	CSVVPELYREAFF
TRBV4-1	TRBJ1-1	CASSHLTGTPGAEAFF
TRBV6-5	TRBJ2-7	CASSQSTGSEQYF
TRBV20-1	TRBJ2-3	CSARVFGFTDTQYF
TRBV12-3/TRBV12-4	TRBJ2-7	CASRETGASSYEQYF
TRBV7-9	TRBJ2-6	CASSPRQGRSGANVLTF